The 12 T cell receptor beta chains listed next were all sequenced from one sample in a study of shared clonotypes between healthy human individuals (dated by TCRdb to the early 2020s). Library prep was done by the immunoSEQ multiplex PCR assay. Imported from immuneACCESS, the table was reduced by TCRdb to in-frame sequences with V and J called. These copies leave out some clones; in studies compared against another copy, an unresolved V gene accounts for under half, and the cause of the remainder is not known. For this sample the table gives under 1 million clones, of which approximately 97% were detected only once. The ten largest clones take up around 0.25% of the sample. For the CD8 naive samples, CD45RO-negative cells were positively selected for CCR7, yielding a CD45RA+CCR7+ population from which TemRA cells were excluded. Sequences were obtained from naive CD8+ T cells sorted from blood. The cell subset or site label of this sample denotes: CD45RA+CCR7+. These TCRs come from a man aged 30 to 45 in good health.

The DNA for the CDR3 is TGTGCCAGCAGAGCCTGGACAGGGGATCAGCCCCAGCATTTT. Protein: CASRAWTGDQPQHF. The chain joins TRBV6-1 to TRBJ1-5, with 9 bases fitting TRBD1. J was trimmed by 5 bases and V by 6 bases; bases with no gene match: 5. The CDR3 contains 14 residues. CDR1 and CDR2 from the germline V gene are MNHNS and SASEGT.

The chain joins TRBV28 to TRBJ1-5; 7 bases agree with TRBD1. The CDR3 is made up of 16 amino acids. Germline V gene data show CDR1 as MDHEN and CDR2 as SYDVKM. The junction had 3 bases not matched to a gene; V was cut back by 0 bases and J by 1 base. CDR3 in amino acids: CASSLWKGASNQPQHF. The CDR3 DNA reads TGTGCCAGCAGTTTATGGAAGGGGGCAAGCAATCAGCCCCAGCATTTT.

The J gene is TRBJ2-5, the V gene TRBV11-2; D remains ambiguous. The CDR3 has 14 amino acids. Germline-derived CDR1 and CDR2 are SGHAT and FQNNGV. Trimming left V 1 base short and J 1 base short, with 7 bases between. CDR3 protein: CASSLGVSQETQYF. In nucleotides, the CDR3 is TGTGCCAGCAGCTTAGGTGTAAGCCAAGAGACCCAGTACTTC.

The chain is built from TRBV5-1 and TRBJ2-1; 12 bases align to TRBD2. The germline CDR1 and CDR2 sequences are SGHRS and YFSETQ. V dropped 3 bases and J dropped 5; count of bases not matched to a gene: 6. The CDR3 has 16 amino acids. CDR3 protein: CASSSFLAGGHNEQFF. The CDR3 nucleotides are TGCGCCAGCAGCTCGTTCCTAGCGGGAGGGCACAATGAGCAGTTCTTC.

The chain recombines TRBV7-8 with TRBJ1-3, with a weak D call TRBD1 (5 bases). Deletions cut 3 bases from V and 0 bases from J, with 9 bases between. This CDR3 spans 15 amino acids. CDR1 and CDR2 (germline): SGHVS, FQNEAQ. The CDR3 protein is CASSFGGASGNTIYF. The CDR3 DNA sequence: TGTGCCAGCAGCTTCGGAGGGGCCTCTGGAAACACCATATATTTT.

The chain couples TRBV2 to TRBJ1-2, with 10 bases aligning to TRBD1. Germline V gives CDR1 SNHLY, CDR2 FYNNEI. With 4 bases clipped from V and 0 bases from J, the junction kept 11 bases outside the gene matches. The CDR3 is 18 residues long. This CDR3 reads CASSVIRTGGEANYGYTF. CDR3 sequence (DNA): TGTGCCAGCAGTGTCATTCGGACAGGGGGGGAAGCTAACTATGGCTACACCTTC.

This clone was counted a single time. This chain connects TRBV7-6 to TRBJ2-5; D unclear. Germline-derived CDR1 and CDR2 are SGHVS and FNYEAQ. The V and J ends lost 2 bases and 2 bases respectively, with 15 bases between them. The CDR3 is 16 residues long. The DNA for the CDR3 is TGTGCCAGCAGCTTACTCTCGCGCAGTGGGCAAGAGACCCAGTACTTC. Encoded protein: CASSLLSRSGQETQYF.

The V and J genes are TRBV23-1 and TRBJ2-7, with a possible D match to TRBD1 (5 bases). TRBV23-1 is an ORF, with its function uncertain. This CDR3 has 16 residues. The V end lost 0 bases, the J end lost 0 bases, and 12 bases lay between the germline ends. This chain's CDR3 is CASSQSAQGSSYEQYF. In nucleotides, the CDR3 is TGCGCCAGCAGTCAATCAGCTCAGGGAAGCTCCTACGAGCAGTACTTC.

This clone was counted between two and nine times. The rearrangement uses TRBV6-5 and TRBJ1-5, with 7 bases identical to TRBD1. This CDR3 is built from 15 residues. V shed 6 bases, J shed 0 bases, and the junction held 5 bases outside the gene matches. Germline CDR1 and CDR2: MNHEY and SVGAGI. The CDR3 loop is CASSKTGFSNQPQHF. The CDR3 coding sequence is TGTGCCAGCAGCAAGACAGGGTTTAGCAATCAGCCCCAGCATTTT.

This CDR3 is CASSPDRDTEAFF. DNA of the CDR3: TGCGCCAGCAGTCCGGACAGGGACACTGAAGCTTTCTTT. The rearrangement joins TRBV10-2 to TRBJ1-1; 8 bases align to TRBD1. The V gene's germline CDR1 is WSHSY and CDR2 SAAADI. The CDR3 runs to 13 residues. V dropped 5 bases and J dropped 3; count of bases not matched to a gene: 2.

This chain uses TRBV5-6 with TRBJ2-7; 7 bases are shared with TRBD2. The V segment lost 4 bases and the J segment 1 base; nucleotides outside the gene matches: 5. Germline values: CDR1 SGHDT, CDR2 YYEEEE. This CDR3 region has 14 residues. CDR3 DNA sequence: TGTGCCAGCAGCCTTAACGGGAGGTCCTACGAGCAGTACTTC. This translates into CASSLNGRSYEQYF.

Concerning this clone: The same CDR3 can be traced to other DNA sequences in this sample. CDR3 residues: CASSLGTGTYEQYF. Written as DNA, the CDR3 is TGTGCCAGCAGCCTAGGGACTGGGACCTACGAGCAGTACTTC. The chain links TRBV5-6 to TRBJ2-7; D perhaps matches TRBD2 (6 bases). The germline gives CDR1 SGHDT, CDR2 YYEEEE. Trimming removed 4 bases from V and 2 bases from J, with 13 bases in between. There are 14 residues in the CDR3. Full variable domain (missing parts from reference TRBV5-6 and TRBJ2-7): DAGVTQSPTHLIKTRGQQVTLRCSPKSGHDTVSWYQQALGQGPQFIFQYYEEEERQRGNFPDRFSGHQFPNYSSELNVNALLLGDSALYLCASSLGTGTYEQYFGPGTRLTVT.